This T cell receptor beta chain was obtained from a study of immune cell composition in non-small cell lung cancer (dated by TCRdb to the late 2010s). About the investigation overall: Histologic subtype was assigned using H&E plus p63, CK5, Napsin A and TTF-1 immunohistochemistry, mainly lung adenocarcinoma or squamous cell carcinoma. Using Adaptive Biotechnologies, the researchers ran TCR-beta sequencing on around 35 paired NSCLC tumour and non-adjacent lung specimens, along with 20 to 30 tumour-only specimens. In supplementary cohort #1, which comprised roughly 11 lung adenocarcinoma cases, paired tumour/lung TCR-beta sequencing was performed and TIL populations were generated so that tumour reactivity could be assessed. Several tumour specimens with TCR-beta data were rare histological subtypes and were excluded from the subtype comparisons.

For CDR1 and CDR2, the germline V gene (reference sequence) lists SGHNT and YYREEE. V is cut back by 3 bases and J by 7 bases, with 7 bases in the junction unmatched. Inclusive of the bounding cysteine and phenylalanine, the CDR3 is 15 residues long. The read is trimmed to its CDR3 DNA, 45 bases read in frame from base 1. This clone was seen a single time. It lacks a known antigen. The record has no base qualities; no much larger clone is one base away. A two-step multiplex PCR amplified TCR-beta CDR3 regions from genomic DNA, and the second step of the PCR added Illumina-compatible adaptors. TCR-beta immunosequencing was carried out on an Illumina platform through the commercial immunoSEQ service. The study's own analysis went as follows. Repertoires were described by productive clonality and by Top 10 Clones, which is the percentage of T-cell templates coming from the ten most frequent sequences. Productive clonality ranged from 0 to 1, with 1 indicating a monoclonal population. Tumour-associated clones were defined as sequences comprising at least 0.1% of tumour T-cell templates but absent from matched non-adjacent lung, identified via log10 scatter plots. Analyses were done in GraphPad Prism7 and R, with Student's t-tests for two-group comparisons, ANOVA for stages, and linear regression for relationships. TCRdb mirrors the immuneACCESS table, restricted to in-frame sequences. Some clones are absent from its copies; in checked studies, under half trace to an unresolved V gene, and the reason for the others is unknown. The DNA was the basis for D and trimming; V, J and clone size are from that table. The sample table records hundreds of clones; about 78% of these occur just once. 18% of the sample comes from the top ten.

Non-adjacent lung tissue from the same patient, taken as far from the tumour as possible and at least 3 cm away, was used for the normal lung samples. Genomic DNA was extracted with the QIAamp DNA kit from frozen aliquots of unsorted single-cell suspensions. Tissues arrived within 2 hours of resection and were immediately processed into single-cell suspensions. Tissue was broken up mechanically, digested enzymatically with DNase I, collagenase I and hyaluronidase for around 31 minutes at 37 degrees C, and then filtered and RBC-lysed. General conclusions and limits of the study: Smoking pack-years did not significantly correlate with tumour TCR-beta clonality. The reactivity cohort was only roughly 9 cases, and tumour-reactive clones were not shown to share sequences with the dominant in vivo tumour-associated clones. Nearly half of NSCLC cases had tumour-associated clones >0.5%, with 75% to 80% of squamous carcinomas showing such clones compared with roughly 35% of adenocarcinomas. Across approximately nine adenocarcinoma cases, the maximal tumour-associated clone frequency showed a strong correlation with TIL tumour reactivity, but overall clonality showed no such correlation.

The specimen sequenced was non-adjacent lung tissue. Here the chain combines TRBV5-4 and TRBJ1-6; TRBD1 agrees with 7 junctional bases. The sequence was collected from a human donor with non-small cell lung cancer. DNA sequence: TGTGCCAGCAGCTCGAGCAGGGGGGAGAATTCACCCCTCCACTTT. Its translation is CASSSSRGENSPLHF.